The 8 T cell receptor beta chains reported below all come from one sample, sequenced in a study of blood T cell repertoires in COVID-19. Method: immunoSEQ multiplex PCR; TCRdb's copy keeps in-frame clones and lacks some. The data contain 210,000 or so clones, over 75% of them singletons. The source material was peripheral blood. The receptors were sampled from a human donor in a cohort sampled during active COVID-19.

The rearrangement uses TRBV18 and TRBJ2-7, with 8 bases that match TRBD2. The J segment lost 5 bases and the V segment lost 2 bases, leaving 5 bases of the junction unmatched. Germline CDR1 reads KGHSH; CDR2 reads LQKENI. The CDR3 has 14 amino acids. CDR3 nucleotide sequence: TGTGCCAGCTCACCAGAGGCGGGAGGCGACGAGCAGTACTTC. It encodes CASSPEAGGDEQYF. The full variable domain, with the rest looked up from reference TRBV18 and TRBJ2-7, is NAGVMQNPRHLVRRRGQEARLRCSPMKGHSHVYWYRQLPEEGLKFMVYLQKENIIDESGMPKERFSAEFPKEGPSILRIQQVVRGDSAAYFCASSPEAGGDEQYFGPGTRLTVT.

This chain uses TRBV15 with TRBJ1-2; D is perhaps TRBD1 (5 bases). The germline CDR1 and CDR2 sequences are LNHNV and YYDKDF (reference sequence). Trimming cost V 1 base and J 6 bases, with 15 bases left between them. The CDR3 consists of 15 residues. For the CDR3, the DNA is TGTGCCACCAGCAGAGTTGGGGGACTGTATGATGGCTACACCTTC. Amino acids: CATSRVGGLYDGYTF.

This clone has more than one count but fewer than ten. The V and J genes are TRBV27 and TRBJ2-2, with D possibly matching TRBD2 (5 bases). Germline loops: CDR1 MNHEY, CDR2 SMNVEV (reference sequence). The CDR3 covers 15 residues. Trimming shortened V by 5 bases and J by 2 bases, and 12 bases separated the two germline ends. The CDR3 sequence: CASSGERGNTGELFF. The CDR3 DNA reads TGTGCCAGCAGTGGTGAACGGGGAAACACCGGGGAGCTGTTTTTT.

This rearrangement joins TRBV19 to TRBJ2-7; the D gene is possibly TRBD2 (5 bases). CDR1 and CDR2 from the germline V gene are LNHDA and SQIVND (reference sequence). V shed 3 bases and J shed 4 bases, with 13 bases lying between them. The CDR3 has 14 amino acids. This chain's CDR3 is CASSIRLSGYEQYF. In DNA form, the CDR3 reads TGTGCCAGTAGTATTCGGCTAAGCGGTTACGAGCAGTACTTC. The complete variable domain, with remaining parts taken from reference TRBV19 and TRBJ2-7, reads DGGITQSPKYLFRKEGQNVTLSCEQNLNHDAMYWYRQDPGQGLRLIYYSQIVNDFQKGDIAEGYSVSREKKESFPLTVTSAQKNPTAFYLCASSIRLSGYEQYFGPGTRLTVT.

The V gene is TRBV28, the J gene TRBJ2-1; 14 bases agree with TRBD2. Germline values: CDR1 MDHEN, CDR2 SYDVKM. The CDR3 has 15 amino acids. Losses at the gene ends were 6 bases for V and 8 bases for J; bases not matched to a gene: 6. The CDR3 DNA sequence: TGTGCCAGCAGAGGGACTAGCGGGAGTGTGTATGAGCAGTTCTTC. It translates to CASRGTSGSVYEQFF.

The CDR3 DNA follows: TGTGCCAGCAGCCTCAGGACAGGGAGCAAAGAGACCCAGTACTTC. Protein: CASSLRTGSKETQYF. This rearrangement joins TRBV9 to TRBJ2-5; 8 bases align to TRBD1. Trimming took 4 bases from V and 3 from J; bases not matched to a gene: 8. The CDR3 loop spans 15 amino acids. Germline CDR1 and CDR2: SGDLS and YYNGEE.

This clone was detected once. The V and J genes are TRBV28 and TRBJ2-7; D gene uncertain. Germline V gene sequence: CDR1 MDHEN, CDR2 SYDVKM. CDR3 length: 12 amino acids. The ends were cut back, 2 bases at V and 4 bases at J, with 6 bases in the middle. CDR3 amino acids: CASSLRVYEQYF. CDR3 sequence (DNA): TGTGCCAGCAGTTTACGGGTATACGAGCAGTACTTC.

This clone has a single count. The chain employs TRBV24-1 and TRBJ2-2, with TRBD2 as a possible D gene (6 bases). Germline V gene lookup returns CDR1 KGHDR and CDR2 SFDVKD. The V end lost 3 bases, the J end lost 2 bases, and 12 bases lay between the germline ends. The CDR3 is 16 residues long. CDR3 DNA: TGTGCCACCAGTGATCAGGGACTCGAAAACACCGGGGAGCTGTTTTTT. This translates into CATSDQGLENTGELFF.